The T cell receptor (beta chain) described here comes from a study of early T cells in non-severe SARS-CoV-2 infection. After removal of 3 bases from V and 8 bases from J, the junction contained 8 bases not matched to a gene. Germline V gene data show CDR1 as GTSNPN and CDR2 as SVGIG (reference sequence). CDR3 length: 14 residues. Individually, cDNA molecules had unique molecular identifiers attached to them. TCRdb called the 5' RACE reads again in MiXCR, with one record for every CDR3 protein. The sample holds approximately 90,000 distinct CDR3 sequences, around 10% seen once. The sequence derives from an adult who was a healthcare worker with PCR-confirmed SARS-CoV-2 infection or an uninfected control (not recorded which). The rearrangement uses TRBV30 and TRBJ2-1, with 9 nucleotides matching TRBD1. Material: whole blood, obtained at baseline. For the CDR3, the DNA is TGTGCCTGGAGCACAGGGGGCGTTAAGGATGAGCAGTTCTTC. It yields the protein CAWSTGGVKDEQFF.